The subject of this entry is one T cell receptor (beta chain). What it binds is not known. This sample was included in a study of T cell responses to AZD1222 COVID-19 vaccine. Regarding the study as a whole: Spike as a whole was targeted by vaccine-associated CD4 TCRs, dominant at 160-218 and 743-854.

Germline loops: CDR1 LGHDT, CDR2 YNNKEL (reference sequence). Trimming removed 7 bases from V and 5 bases from J, with 17 bases in between. The CDR3 covers 14 residues. The table came from immunoSEQ multiplex PCR; TCRdb's copy has only in-frame clones and leaves some out. The sample records about 110,000 clones, roughly 93% being singletons. The rearrangement links TRBV3-1 (or the pseudogene TRBV3-2) to TRBJ2-5, with TRBD2 as a possible D gene (7 bases). The TCR sequence derives from an adult who received the AZD1222 COVID-19 vaccine. This specimen consisted of peripheral blood, obtained 28 days after the second AZD1222 dose. CDR3 nucleotides: TGTGCCAGCAAGCTTGGGGGGGCAGGGGAGACCCAGTACTTC. Residues: CASKLGGAGETQYF.